These 4 T cell receptor beta chains share one sample of origin, sequenced in a study of T cell responses to AZD1222 COVID-19 vaccine. Data came from immunoSEQ multiplex PCR; TCRdb stores just in-frame clones and leaves some out. The sample has roughly 170,000 clones; over 80% are singletons. Sequencing was performed on peripheral blood, taken on day 0 of AZD1222 vaccination. Receptor source: an adult in good health.

This sequence joins TRBV4-3 and TRBJ1-1, with TRBD1 matching over 7 bases. Germline CDR1 and CDR2: LGHNA and YSLEER. This CDR3 contains 14 residues. V dropped 8 bases and J dropped 0; count of bases not matched to a gene: 6. The CDR3 sequence: CASRDSLMNTEAFF. The CDR3 DNA sequence: TGCGCCAGCCGGGACAGCCTCATGAACACTGAAGCTTTCTTT.

This chain joins TRBV7-7 and TRBJ1-5, with D unresolved. CDR1 and CDR2 from the germline V gene are SSHAT and FNYEAQ (reference sequence). The CDR3 spans 17 residues. The V and J ends lost 5 bases and 4 bases respectively, with 21 bases between them. Here the CDR3 reads CASSPPRVSGPNQPQHF. Here the CDR3 DNA reads TGTGCCAGCAGCCCACCTCGGGTATCAGGACCGAATCAGCCCCAGCATTTT.

The V gene is TRBV3-1 (or the pseudogene TRBV3-2), the J gene TRBJ2-3, with 13 bases fitting TRBD2. Germline loops: CDR1 LGHDT, CDR2 YNNKEL (reference sequence). CDR3 size: 18 residues. The V and J ends lost 4 bases and 3 bases, in that order; junction bases with no gene match: 10. The CDR3 region has the DNA TGTGCCAGCAGCCGTACTAGCGGGGGGGCCAGAGGGACAGATACGCAGTATTTT. Residues: CASSRTSGGARGTDTQYF.

The V and J genes are TRBV27 and TRBJ2-2, with D hard to call. The CDR3 has 13 residues. Trimming took 4 bases from V and 1 from J, leaving 4 bases between them. In germline, CDR1 is MNHEY, CDR2 SMNVEV (reference sequence). The CDR3 DNA follows: TGTGCCAGCAGTTCAGTGAACACCGGGGAGCTGTTTTTT. The encoded protein is CASSSVNTGELFF.